This is a list of T cell receptor beta chains from one sample in a study of shared clonotypes between healthy human individuals. Assay: immunoSEQ multiplex PCR; the TCRdb copy retains only in-frame clones and omits some. The sample has more than 400,000 clones, roughly 80% seen once. Sequenced input: PBMCs. These receptors were obtained from a woman aged 40 to 49 in good health. Some clones in this sample may be carry-over from other donors' samples. Each CDR3 is given with its conserved first and last residue. D genes are given only for firm matches. For some rows the clone size is stated as once, few or many, or as a class when expanded; others skip it.

J gene: TRBJ1-2; D gene: TRBD1; V gene: TRBV19; CDR3 length: 13; clone size: .; CDR3 protein: CASGTGFNYGYTF; CDR3 DNA: TGTGCCAGCGGGACAGGATTTAACTATGGCTACACCTTC
J gene: TRBJ2-1; D gene: TRBD2; V gene: TRBV29-1; CDR3 length: 14; clone size: few; CDR3 protein: CSISVGLAGPGQFF; CDR3 DNA: TGCAGCATCTCGGTCGGGCTAGCGGGGCCGGGGCAGTTCTTC
J gene: TRBJ2-1; D gene: .; V gene: TRBV9; CDR3 length: 17; clone size: few; CDR3 protein: CASSVEGCLAVDNEQFF; CDR3 DNA: TGTGCCAGCAGCGTAGAAGGATGTCTGGCGGTTGATAATGAGCAGTTCTTC
J gene: TRBJ2-5; D gene: TRBD2; V gene: TRBV6-5; CDR3 length: 14; clone size: .; CDR3 protein: CASSGTSSQGTQYF; CDR3 DNA: TGTGCCAGCAGTGGGACTAGCAGCCAAGGGACCCAGTACTTC
J gene: TRBJ1-2; D gene: .; V gene: TRBV4-1; CDR3 length: 16; clone size: .; CDR3 protein: CASSEILNRKTYGYTF; CDR3 DNA: TGCGCCAGCAGCGAAATTCTCAACCGAAAGACCTATGGCTACACCTTC
J gene: TRBJ1-2; D gene: .; V gene: TRBV6-1; CDR3 length: 14; clone size: .; CDR3 protein: CASSEREFNYGYTF; CDR3 DNA: TGTGCCAGCAGTGAAAGGGAGTTTAACTATGGCTACACCTTC
J gene: TRBJ2-1; D gene: .; V gene: TRBV25-1; CDR3 length: 17; clone size: many; CDR3 protein: CASSRSGAGLRGYEQFF; CDR3 DNA: TGTGCCAGCAGTAGGTCAGGCGCCGGACTTCGGGGGTATGAGCAGTTCTTC
J gene: TRBJ1-5; D gene: .; V gene: TRBV30; CDR3 length: 15; clone size: .; CDR3 protein: CAWSVGNNRNQPQHF; CDR3 DNA: TGTGCCTGGAGTGTAGGTAACAATCGCAATCAGCCCCAGCATTTT
J gene: TRBJ2-4; D gene: .; V gene: TRBV7-4; CDR3 length: 13; clone size: .; CDR3 protein: CASSNDRSNIQYF; CDR3 DNA: TGTGCCAGCAGCAACGACAGGTCCAACATTCAGTACTTC
J gene: TRBJ2-2; D gene: .; V gene: TRBV29-1; CDR3 length: 16; clone size: .; CDR3 protein: CSVEDGGTFGTGELFF; CDR3 DNA: TGCAGCGTTGAAGATGGGGGGACGTTTGGCACCGGGGAGCTGTTTTTT